The T cell receptor (beta chain) under discussion was sequenced for a study of cytomegalovirus exposure and HLA in healthy donors (dated by TCRdb to between 2016 and 2019). General notes on the study: An earlier analysis of roughly 570 of the donors reported 276 Gb of sequence data and 100 million to 120 million unique TCR beta sequences obtained from about 180 million T cells. An early release covering 550 to 650 HLA-typed donors comprised approximately 290 gigabases of sequencing data and some 79 million unique TCR sequences. HLA typing covered class I and class II loci at four-digit resolution. The study aimed to test whether cataloging public T cell receptors could reveal signatures of past pathogen exposure. Typing coverage varied by locus: roughly 620-630 donors for A, B, C, DRB1 and DQB1; approximately 500 for DQA1; approximately 570 for DPA1; approximately 490 for DPB1. About five DR-DQ haplotypes were treated as single units for association and clustering because of strong linkage in the cohort. All discovery cohort repertoires had been generated using a single sequencing platform. Alongside the repertoire data, information on donor age, sex, ethnicity and CMV serostatus was compiled. A later genetic analysis used genome-wide SNP genotypes for 398 of the 666 donors, treating that subset as a discovery cohort. A separate validation cohort of over 95 different subjects was used in addition to the 666-subject first cohort. High-throughput TCR immunosequencing, statistical association of individual TCRs with disease status, and machine learning were combined to predict cytomegalovirus infection status. Rather than drawing on any new phenotypic data, the later analysis identified candidate immune exposures from TCR beta sequences and the way those sequences occurred across donors. Among some 410 genotyped donors of the cohort, an average of approximately 200,000 unique TCR beta nucleotide sequences was sequenced per donor, of which about 19% were non-productive. A later analysis re-examined previously published TCR beta repertoires from 600 to 700 donors and added high-resolution HLA genotyping to investigate patterns of TCR occurrence. An earlier analysis of 587 of the donors used high-throughput TCR beta sequencing to judge whether each TCR beta V gene segment behaved as functional or pseudogenic. Using immunosequencing, the study profiled T cell repertoires from about 610 subjects and related those repertoires to cytomegalovirus serostatus. Among the approximately 430 genotyped donors, about 85% belonged to the genetic ancestry cluster associated with self-reported Caucasian donors. Here is what the overall study found, with its caveats: A further reported finding was that TCR beta sequences accurately predicted the HLA-A and HLA-B alleles for most subjects in the first cohort. In a later analysis, several top co-occurrence clusters were reported to appear linked to parvovirus B19, influenza, CMV and Epstein-Barr virus. Across donors, most TCR sequences were observed very rarely, whereas some public TCRs were present in many individuals. Three of the identified cytomegalovirus-associated TCR beta chains were confirmed in vitro to be specific for cytomegalovirus antigens. Linkage disequilibrium might explain the correlated functional status among segregating V segments, but an unknown experimental factor could not be ruled out. A group of highly shared sequence variants was considered likely to be a technical artifact of the sequencing pipeline. About 15 rarely observed V segments, including chromosome 9 orphons, were excluded from the earlier analysis of some 590 of the donors because counts were too low. Sequencing depth was assumed to be roughly uniform across donors in the presence/absence analyses, though that assumption may not hold. According to a later analysis, most CMV-associated TCR beta chains appeared to be HLA-restricted, and the HLA associations seemed to be driven largely by CMV exposure. According to a later analysis, TCR association rates differed among HLA loci, with DRB1 alleles showing the most associated TCRs and HLA-C alleles showing the fewest. The 87-base-pair reads could not distinguish some IMGT-functional V segments, including TRBV6-2 and TRBV6-3, so those segments were excluded. The cohort was sequenced for TCR beta chains only, and without alpha or paired-chain data the features that could be detected were limited. A later analysis found that HLA-associated TCR beta chains were more clonally expanded and had lower generation probabilities than equally common non-associated chains. It was suggested by the authors that the approach could potentially be generalized to other disease states and immunological phenotypes. A later genetic analysis reported fewer N-insertions in productive TCRs among donors in an Asian-associated ancestry cluster than the approximately 670-donor mean. The classifier was reported to diagnose cytomegalovirus status with high specificity and sensitivity in both the original cohort and the validation cohort. CMV serostatus was the only immune exposure information available for the cohort. Specific HLA alleles were associated with 15,000 to 20,000 TCR beta sequences at a false discovery rate of 0.05 in a later analysis. An association between a missense DCLRE1C variant and V-gene and J-gene trimming of TCR beta chains was found in a later genetic analysis and replicated in an independent cohort. Because some donors lacked HLA typing at each locus, the association tests relied only on the typed subset. An earlier analysis of some 590 of the donors showed that most TCR beta V segments appeared in productive rearrangements either about 90% or about 30% of the time, which broadly matched IMGT annotations. The study listed over 150 TCR beta chains as associated with cytomegalovirus. When HLA alleles, especially DR and DQ, strongly co-occurred, attributing TCR associations to individual alleles was difficult.

The cohort was made up of roughly 670 healthy bone marrow donors. At the time of sampling, every cohort member was nominally healthy, though immune exposures that went unrecorded were likely present. The donor tested CMV seronegative, placing the donor among the 350 to 400 seronegative members of the cohort. Each donor provided a peripheral blood sample, and peripheral blood mononuclear cells were used for TCR beta sequencing. The Qiagen DNeasy Blood Extraction Kit was used to extract genomic DNA from the blood cell samples. Libraries were constructed by the immunoSEQ multiplex PCR assay. For the multiplex PCR, a mixture combining 60 forward primers for TCR Vbeta segments and 13 reverse primers for TCR Jbeta segments was used. The CDR3 region of rearranged TCR beta genes was amplified from genomic DNA with a multiplex PCR assay. On the Illumina HiSeq System, the amplified TCR beta libraries were sequenced as 87-base-pair reads. The original methods were these. In a later analysis, 70 million to 95 million unique TCR beta chains were counted across the 666 repertoires, and about 10 million of these chains were shared by at least two donors. A nearest-neighbor algorithm error-corrected the raw reads and collapsed the reads into unique sequences, merging closely related sequences to remove PCR and sequencing errors. Alignment of CDR3 sequences to IMGT reference sequences was used to assign V, D and J gene segments. For a sequence to be retained, a match of at least six nucleotides was required to both a V gene segment and a J gene segment. A rearrangement counted as productive if the CDR3 had no stop codons and remained in frame with V and J, and every other rearrangement counted as non-productive. Following IMGT convention, CDR3 was defined as the stretch from the second conserved V-encoded cysteine to the conserved J-encoded phenylalanine. The earlier analysis of some 600 of the donors excluded sequences that lacked an unambiguous match to a single V gene segment. In an earlier analysis of a few hundred of the donors, V segments were called functional above 56.7% productive rearrangements and were called segregating when the between-donor standard deviation exceeded 5%. A statistical classification framework was built for diagnosing cytomegalovirus status from the catalog of TCR beta chain sequences. A later analysis assigned V and J genes by comparing TCR nucleotide sequences with IMGT/GENE-DB human TR gene sequences. A later analysis assigned CDR3 sequences and most-parsimonious VDJ recombination scenarios with the TCRdist pipeline. A later analysis defined each TCR beta chain by its CDR3 amino acid sequence plus V-gene family, and excluded reads lacking a unique V-gene family. As a way to deal with suspected cross-contamination and a sequencing artifact, a later analysis dropped 450 to 600 nucleotide sequences that were highly shared and had low generation probability. In a later analysis, a clonal expansion index was calculated for each public chain from normalized within-repertoire ranks of inferred template counts. Generation probabilities in a later analysis came from a VDJ recombination model fitted to out-of-frame rearrangements, and those results were checked against IGoR. In a later analysis, TCR-TCR, TCR-HLA and TCR-CMV co-occurrence was scored with hypergeometric tests, and a repertoire-size bias correction was applied to TCR pairs. False discovery rates were estimated in a later analysis by permuting HLA or CMV assignments 20 times. In a later analysis, co-occurring TCRs were grouped using DBSCAN, and TCRdist sequence similarity was added for clustering within HLA-allele-positive subsets. Co-occurrence clustering excluded repertoires with fewer than 30,000 or more than 120,000 public chains, plus five with anomalous nucleotide sharing. TCRdb limited this immuneACCESS table to in-frame rearrangements with V and J called. A share of clones is missing; checked studies link under half to unresolved V genes, and the rest is unexplained. V, J and clone size are taken as reported in that table, and D and trimming were inferred from the DNA itself. The sample table contains around 210,000 clones; only one count was recorded for 80% to 85% of them. The ten largest clones capture 2.7% of the sample.

V ends up 7 bases short and J 5 bases short, with an unmatched junction base count of 14. From the cysteine up to the phenylalanine, the CDR3 has a length of 16 residues. The read is trimmed to its CDR3 DNA, 48 bases read in frame from base 1. CDR1 SEHNR and CDR2 FQNEAQ are derived from the germline V gene (reference sequence). With respect to this clone: Its binding antigen is unknown. No much larger clone exists at a distance of one base, and base qualities are not known.

Specimen: PBMCs. This clonotype was obtained from a woman aged 35 to 49 in good health and CMV-seronegative. The rearranged segments are TRBV7-9 and TRBJ2-5; 9 bases in the middle match TRBD2. The DNA sequence reads TGTGCCAGCACCCCCGGGTTAGCGGGAGTCGGGGAGACCCAGTACTTC. It translates to CASTPGLAGVGETQYF.